This T cell receptor (beta chain) was sequenced during a study of identical twins. Study-level findings and limits: Within beta out-of-frame sequences, the excess sharing observed between twins was weaker. Cross-sectional statistics, not tracking of the same donors, supported the conclusions. Fewer insertions marked abundant cord blood beta clonotypes; young adult naive trended weakly, memory not at all.

This CDR3 spans 17 amino acids. Germline V gene sequence: CDR1 LGHDT, CDR2 YNNKEL (reference sequence). Losses at the gene ends were 1 base for V and 3 bases for J; bases not matched to a gene: 9. In its sample, this clonotype was seen a few times. The antigen is unknown. MiXCR, run by TCRdb on the 5' RACE reads, gives a single entry per CDR3 protein. The profile shows some 500,000 distinct CDR3 sequences, over 11% of them singletons. Separately, the same data were catalogued under a study of yellow fever vaccine responses in identical twins.

The chain uses TRBV3-1 and TRBJ2-3; 8 bases are a match to TRBD1. The sequenced sample was CD4+ T cells sorted from blood. The source of this sequence is a woman under 30 in good health. The CDR3 region has the DNA TGTGCCAGCAGCCAAGTGTTGGCAGACAGGGGTACAGATACGCAGTATTTT. Amino acids: CASSQVLADRGTDTQYF.